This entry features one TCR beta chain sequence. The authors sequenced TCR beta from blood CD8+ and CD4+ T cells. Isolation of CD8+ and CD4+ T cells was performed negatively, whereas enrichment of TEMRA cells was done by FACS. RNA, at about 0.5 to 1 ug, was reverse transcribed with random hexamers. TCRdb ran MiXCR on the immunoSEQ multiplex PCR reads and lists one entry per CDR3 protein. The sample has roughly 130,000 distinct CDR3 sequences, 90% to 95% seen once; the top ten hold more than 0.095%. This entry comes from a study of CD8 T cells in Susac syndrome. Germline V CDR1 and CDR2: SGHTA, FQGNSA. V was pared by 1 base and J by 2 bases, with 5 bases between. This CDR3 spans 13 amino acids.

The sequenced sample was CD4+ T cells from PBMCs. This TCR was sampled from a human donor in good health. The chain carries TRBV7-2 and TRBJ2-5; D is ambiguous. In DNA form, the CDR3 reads TGTGCCAGCAGCTTAGTTGCTCAAGAGACCCAGTACTTC. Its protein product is CASSLVAQETQYF.